One and the same sample provided the 30 T cell receptor beta chains below, sequenced in a study of shared clonotypes between healthy human individuals. TCRdb's copy holds only in-frame clones and misses some; the assay was immunoSEQ multiplex PCR. This repertoire shows about 2.3 million clones, 85% to 95% found once; its top ten account for approximately 0.4%. Sequencing was performed on naive CD4+ T cells from PBMCs. The subset was: CD45RA+ positively selected. These TCRs come from a man in his late teens or twenties in good health. Some clones in this sample may be carry-over from other donors' samples.

This chain uses TRBV19 with TRBJ2-7, with TRBD1 as a possible D gene (6 bases). This CDR3 is built from 17 residues. The germline V and J ends were trimmed by 6 bases and 0 bases, with 21 bases remaining between them. Germline-derived CDR1 and CDR2 are LNHDA and SQIVND (reference sequence). The CDR3: CASSPDRRRVFSYEQYF. The CDR3 DNA reads as TGTGCCAGTAGCCCTGACAGGCGGCGAGTCTTCTCCTACGAGCAGTACTTC. Full variable domain (rest looked up from reference TRBV19 and TRBJ2-7): DGGITQSPKYLFRKEGQNVTLSCEQNLNHDAMYWYRQDPGQGLRLIYYSQIVNDFQKGDIAEGYSVSREKKESFPLTVTSAQKNPTAFYLCASSPDRRRVFSYEQYFGPGTRLTVT.

The rearrangement joins TRBV18 to TRBJ2-7; D may be TRBD1 (5 bases). CDR3 length equals 15 residues. V was clipped by 3 bases and J by 3 bases, with 15 bases between them. CDR1 KGHSH and CDR2 LQKENI come from the germline V gene. In nucleotides, the CDR3 is TGTGCCAGCTCACCCGCTTCCTTGCAGGGCTACGAGCAGTACTTC. The encoded protein is CASSPASLQGYEQYF.

The CDR3 here is CASSLVGTSGSRDEQFF. CDR3 DNA: TGTGCCAGCAGCTTAGTGGGGACTAGCGGGAGCCGGGATGAGCAGTTCTTC. The V gene is TRBV7-2, the J gene TRBJ2-1; 14 bases map to TRBD2. V dropped 1 base and J dropped 8; count of bases not matched to a gene: 7. Looked up from germline, CDR1 is SGHTA and CDR2 is FQGNSA. This CDR3 is 17 amino acids long.

V and J are TRBV7-3 and TRBJ2-5; 9 positions match TRBD2. The better agreement between TRBJ2-7 and the DNA end casts doubt on the J call. CDR1 is SGHTA and CDR2 is FQGTGA in the germline V gene. The length of the CDR3 is 13 residues. The CDR3 coding sequence is TGTGCCAGCAGCTCTAGCGGGAACAACGAGCAGTACTTC. Translating gives CASSSSGNNEQYF.

The rearrangement joins TRBV5-1 to TRBJ2-7; the D is unclear. This CDR3 comprises 14 residues. Germline values: CDR1 SGHRS, CDR2 YFSETQ. The germline V and J ends were trimmed by 0 bases and 6 bases, with 13 bases remaining between them. The CDR3 reads CASSLAAGFGEQYF. The CDR3 coding sequence is TGCGCCAGCAGCTTGGCCGCTGGCTTTGGCGAGCAGTACTTC.

This clone showed up just a few times. The chain uses TRBV10-2 and TRBJ1-1; tentative D call: TRBD1 (5 bases). CDR1 is WSHSY and CDR2 is SAAADI in the germline V gene. CDR3 size: 15 residues. V was cut by 5 bases and J by 1 base, with 14 bases left in between. As DNA, the CDR3 is TGCGCCAGCAGTAACCCGGGACTGACGAACACTGAAGCTTTCTTT. It translates to CASSNPGLTNTEAFF.

This chain uses TRBV7-3 with TRBJ2-5; TRBD2 matches 12 bases. Germline assignment: CDR1 SGHTA and CDR2 FQGTGA. This CDR3 is built from 16 residues. V shed 5 bases and J 5 bases; nucleotides not matched to a gene: 9. The CDR3 sequence: CASSQGLAGGPETQYF. DNA of the CDR3: TGTGCCAGCAGCCAAGGGCTAGCGGGAGGGCCGGAGACCCAGTACTTC.

This chain links TRBV29-1 with TRBJ2-7, with a tentative D call TRBD2 (5 bases). The ends were cut back, 8 bases at V and 1 base at J, with 12 bases in the middle. The germline V gene has CDR1 SQVTM and CDR2 ANQGSEA. The CDR3 sequence is 12 residues long. CDR3 DNA: TGCAGCTCAAGAGGGCCTTCCTACGAGCAGTACTTC. This gives the protein CSSRGPSYEQYF.

The chain joins TRBV29-1 to TRBJ2-1; TRBD2 matches at 8 bases. This CDR3 has 13 amino acids. With 6 bases clipped from V and 7 bases from J, the junction kept 8 bases outside the gene matches. Germline CDR1 SQVTM, CDR2 ANQGSEA. This chain's CDR3 is CSVELAEKNEQFF. The DNA of the CDR3 is TGCAGCGTCGAACTAGCGGAGAAGAATGAGCAGTTCTTC.

J is TRBJ2-7 and V is TRBV25-1, with 8 positions matching TRBD1. With 4 bases clipped from V and 5 bases from J, the junction kept 13 bases outside the gene matches. Germline-derived CDR1 and CDR2 are MGHDK and SYGVNS. This CDR3 is built from 16 residues. CDR3 amino acids: CASSAALWTGTHEQYF. The DNA of the CDR3 is TGTGCCAGCAGTGCCGCTCTTTGGACAGGGACCCACGAGCAGTACTTC.

This chain connects TRBV4-3 to TRBJ2-1, with D maybe TRBD1 (5 bases). CDR1 is LGHNA and CDR2 is YSLEER in the germline V gene. Deletions cut 0 bases from V and 0 bases from J, with 21 bases between. The CDR3 is made up of 20 amino acids. CDR3 nucleotides: TGCGCCAGCAGCCAAGAGCCCTTTAATTGGGGCCATCGCTCCTACAATGAGCAGTTCTTC. Its protein product is CASSQEPFNWGHRSYNEQFF.

This chain joins TRBV11-2 and TRBJ2-5; 9 nucleotides line up with TRBD1. Looked up from germline, CDR1 is SGHAT and CDR2 is FQNNGV. V lost 5 bases and J lost 5; bases outside the gene matches: 6. The CDR3 consists of 14 residues. The CDR3 protein is CASSQRDRDETQYF. The CDR3 bases are TGTGCCAGCAGCCAACGGGACAGGGATGAGACCCAGTACTTC.

V and J are TRBV5-1 and TRBJ2-1, with no clear D. This CDR3 is built from 15 residues. Germline CDR1 reads SGHRS; CDR2 reads YFSETQ. V was shortened by 0 bases and J by 5 bases, with 12 bases between the two germline ends. Written as DNA, the CDR3 is TGCGCCAGCAGCTTGGGCCCAGCCCTCGACAATGAGCAGTTCTTC. It yields the protein CASSLGPALDNEQFF. Together with reference TRBV5-1 and TRBJ2-1, the CDR3 gives the full variable domain: KAGVTQTPRYLIKTRGQQVTLSCSPISGHRSVSWYQQTPGQGLQFLFEYFSETQRNKGNFPGRFSGRQFSNSRSEMNVSTLELGDSALYLCASSLGPALDNEQFFGPGTRLTVL.

CDR3 nucleotides: TGTGCCAGCACAGGTTCCTCCCGGGGCCAGTACTTC. This sequence encodes CASTGSSRGQYF. The chain employs TRBV28 and TRBJ2-4; TRBD1 or TRBD2 may be the D gene (5 bases each). The germline V gene has CDR1 MDHEN and CDR2 SYDVKM. Deletions cut 7 bases from V and 13 bases from J, with 17 bases between. This CDR3 comprises 12 residues.

This chain links TRBV5-4 with TRBJ1-2; 7 bases fit TRBD1. Germline values: CDR1 SGHNT, CDR2 YYREEE (reference sequence). This CDR3 has 14 residues. J was trimmed by 3 bases and V by 4 bases; bases with no gene match: 6. CDR3 in DNA: TGTGCCAGCAGCACCTTCGACAGGGACTATGGCTACACCTTC. Residues: CASSTFDRDYGYTF.

In this sample, this clone turned up once. This chain uses TRBV4-1 with TRBJ1-1; the match to TRBD1 covers 7 bases. The V and J ends lost 0 bases and 10 bases, in that order; junction bases with no gene match: 8. CDR3 length: 14 amino acids. Germline V gene lookup returns CDR1 MGHRA and CDR2 YSYEKL. This CDR3 is CASSQDIRDSGAFF. DNA of the CDR3: TGCGCCAGCAGCCAAGATATAAGGGACAGTGGAGCTTTCTTT.

V and J are TRBV25-1 and TRBJ1-2; a possible D gene is TRBD1 (6 bases). Germline CDR1 and CDR2: MGHDK and SYGVNS. V lost 7 bases and J lost 6, with 18 bases in between. CDR3 length: 14 residues. CDR3 in DNA: TGTGCCAGCACTGACAGGCCCTACTCGGATGGCTACACCTTC. It specifies CASTDRPYSDGYTF.

The chain couples TRBV28 to TRBJ2-6; D is ambiguous. The CDR3 covers 16 residues. Deletions cut 5 bases from V and 4 bases from J, with 15 bases between. Germline CDR1 MDHEN, CDR2 SYDVKM. CDR3: CASSLGPRVGANVLTF. In nucleotides, the CDR3 is TGTGCCAGCAGTCTCGGGCCCCGGGTGGGGGCCAACGTCCTGACTTTC.

The V gene is TRBV29-1, the J gene TRBJ2-1; TRBD2 matches at 9 bases. V lost 7 bases, J lost 6 bases, and 10 bases stayed unmatched. Germline V gene lookup returns CDR1 SQVTM and CDR2 ANQGSEA. The CDR3 length is 14 residues. CDR3 residues: CSADDGGGGNEQFF. The CDR3 bases are TGCAGCGCGGATGATGGCGGGGGGGGCAATGAGCAGTTCTTC.

This sequence joins TRBV28 and TRBJ2-1, with 8 nucleotides matching TRBD1. Germline assignment: CDR1 MDHEN and CDR2 SYDVKM. This CDR3 contains 14 residues. With 8 bases clipped from V and 4 bases from J, the junction kept 7 bases outside the gene matches. The CDR3 coding sequence is TGTGCCAGCGGAAGACAGGGGTTTTACAATGAGCAGTTCTTC. Encoded protein: CASGRQGFYNEQFF.

V gene TRBV5-4 combines with J gene TRBJ2-1; no firm D call. The V end was cut by 6 bases, the J end by 1 base, with 14 bases between. The CDR3 covers 15 residues. Germline-derived CDR1 and CDR2 are SGHNT and YYREEE (reference sequence). CDR3 amino acids: CASTSPADSYNEQFF. CDR3 DNA sequence: TGTGCCAGCACCTCCCCCGCAGATTCCTACAATGAGCAGTTCTTC.

V and J are TRBV5-1 and TRBJ2-5; 8 positions agree with TRBD2. In germline, CDR1 is SGHRS, CDR2 YFSETQ. Trimming removed 7 bases from V and 2 bases from J; junction bases left unmatched: 7. CDR3 size: 14 residues. CDR3 sequence reads: CASAYPGGQETQYF. CDR3 sequence (DNA): TGCGCCAGCGCGTACCCGGGAGGGCAAGAGACCCAGTACTTC. The whole variable domain, remainder taken from reference TRBV5-1 and TRBJ2-5, is KAGVTQTPRYLIKTRGQQVTLSCSPISGHRSVSWYQQTPGQGLQFLFEYFSETQRNKGNFPGRFSGRQFSNSRSEMNVSTLELGDSALYLCASAYPGGQETQYFGPGTRLLVL.

The rearrangement uses TRBV5-1 and TRBJ2-5; the D call may be TRBD1 or TRBD2 (5 bases each). Germline-derived CDR1 and CDR2 are SGHRS and YFSETQ. The length of the CDR3 is 15 residues. V lost 3 bases and J 1 base, leaving 13 bases between the germline ends. The CDR3 is CASSSTGTFQETQYF. The CDR3 bases are TGCGCCAGCAGCTCTACCGGGACCTTCCAAGAGACCCAGTACTTC. The full variable domain, in which reference TRBV5-1 and TRBJ2-5 provide the parts outside the CDR3, is KAGVTQTPRYLIKTRGQQVTLSCSPISGHRSVSWYQQTPGQGLQFLFEYFSETQRNKGNFPGRFSGRQFSNSRSEMNVSTLELGDSALYLCASSSTGTFQETQYFGPGTRLLVL.

As to this clone: A read error may produce the germline difference seen at one junction end. The chain carries TRBV27 and TRBJ1-1; D may be TRBD1 (6 bases). This CDR3 comprises 13 residues. Per the germline V gene, CDR1 is MNHEY and CDR2 is SMNVEV (reference sequence). CDR3 in amino acids: CASSNRGPRFVIF. CDR3 sequence (DNA): TGTGCCAGCTCCAATCGGGGGCCCCGATTTGTCATCTTT.

This clone occurred a few times. The chain uses TRBV7-3 and TRBJ2-2; D gene ambiguous. This CDR3 spans 11 amino acids. CDR1 is SGHTA and CDR2 is FQGTGA in the germline V gene. Trimming took 4 bases from V and 7 from J, leaving 4 bases between them. Written as DNA, the CDR3 is TGTGCCAGCAGCTCCGGCGGGGAGCTGTTTTTT. Translated, it gives CASSSGGELFF.

The gene calls are TRBV19 and TRBJ1-1; 10 positions match TRBD1. The junction had 9 bases not matched to a gene; V was cut back by 6 bases and J by 11 bases. The CDR3 sequence is 13 residues long. Germline assignment: CDR1 LNHDA and CDR2 SQIVND (reference sequence). The CDR3 spells CASRRDRGLQAFF. In DNA, the CDR3 is TGTGCCAGTAGAAGGGACAGGGGACTTCAGGCTTTCTTT.

This chain connects TRBV7-3 to TRBJ2-2; weak D call: TRBD2 (6 bases). This CDR3 spans 12 amino acids. V gave up 5 bases and J gave up 6 bases, with 7 bases separating them. Germline V CDR1 and CDR2: SGHTA, FQGTGA. Written as DNA, the CDR3 is TGTGCCAGCAGCACGGGGGCCGGGGAGCTGTTTTTT. It is translated as CASSTGAGELFF.

As for this clone: Other nucleotide sequences in the sample specify the same CDR3. The J gene is TRBJ1-4, the V gene TRBV6-5; D call uncertain. Germline V gene sequence: CDR1 MNHEY, CDR2 SVGAGI. The CDR3 has 13 residues. The germline V and J ends were trimmed by 3 bases and 5 bases, with 7 bases remaining between them. The DNA of the CDR3 is TGTGCCAGCAGTTATGGCCGCAATGAAAAACTGTTTTTT. Encoded protein: CASSYGRNEKLFF.

V and J are TRBV11-2 and TRBJ1-1; possibly TRBD1 for D (6 bases). The CDR3 is 16 residues long. CDR1 SGHAT and CDR2 FQNNGV come from the germline V gene. Trimming pared 6 bases from V and 5 bases from J, leaving 22 bases between. The CDR3 protein is CASSLSRGGARTEAFF. The CDR3 region has the DNA TGTGCCAGCAGTCTTTCACGTGGGGGGGCGAGGACTGAAGCTTTCTTT.

This chain joins TRBV5-1 and TRBJ2-7; tentatively, D is TRBD2 (6 bases). Deletions cut 0 bases from V and 0 bases from J, with 19 bases between. Germline CDR1 reads SGHRS; CDR2 reads YFSETQ. The CDR3 runs to 18 residues. Here the CDR3 reads CASSLALAAGGSSYEQYF. The CDR3 bases are TGCGCCAGCAGCTTGGCGTTAGCAGCGGGTGGGAGCTCCTACGAGCAGTACTTC.